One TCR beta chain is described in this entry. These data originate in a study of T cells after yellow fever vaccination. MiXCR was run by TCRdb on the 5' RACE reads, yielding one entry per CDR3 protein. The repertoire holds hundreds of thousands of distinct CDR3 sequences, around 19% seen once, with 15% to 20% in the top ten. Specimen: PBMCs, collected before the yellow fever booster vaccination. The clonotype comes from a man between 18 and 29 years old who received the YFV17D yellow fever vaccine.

CDR3 sequence (DNA): TGTGCCAGCAGCGGACGGGCGGGGGGGCCGTATGAGCAGTTCTTC. Translated, it gives CASSGRAGGPYEQFF. The chain combines TRBV7-2 with TRBJ2-1; 9 bases map to TRBD2. This CDR3 is 15 amino acids long. Trimming cost V 5 bases and J 8 bases; bases outside gene matches: 10. Germline CDR1 and CDR2: SGHTA and FQGNSA.